The 32 T cell receptor beta chains presented below share a single source sample, sequenced in a study of T cell responses to AZD1222 COVID-19 vaccine. Sequenced by immunoSEQ multiplex PCR; TCRdb stores in-frame clones only, minus some. This repertoire shows around 110,000 clones, 90% to 95% found once; its top ten account for 2.5% to 3.5%. This material consisted of peripheral blood, taken on day 0 of AZD1222 vaccination. The source is an adult in good health.

The chain is built from TRBV11-2 and TRBJ2-7; D perhaps matches TRBD1 (5 bases). This CDR3 contains 16 residues. Between the trimmed V and J ends, which lost 6 bases and 0 bases, there was a span of 18 bases. Germline V CDR1 and CDR2: SGHAT, FQNNGV. The CDR3 coding sequence is TGTGCCAGCAGTTTGGAACAGGCCCCTGGCTCCTACGAGCAGTACTTC. This encodes CASSLEQAPGSYEQYF.

This clone was counted a single time. The chain employs TRBV19 and TRBJ2-7, with 10 nucleotides matching TRBD2. CDR1 is LNHDA, CDR2 SQIVND, per germline (reference sequence). The CDR3 loop spans 16 amino acids. The V gene end was trimmed by 5 bases and the J gene end by 1 base; junction bases not matched to a gene: 8. CDR3 residues: CASSLSTAGGSYEQYF. CDR3 bases: TGTGCCAGTAGTCTCTCCACAGCGGGAGGGTCCTACGAGCAGTACTTC.

This clone was recorded a few times. This sequence joins TRBV12-3 or TRBV12-4 and TRBJ2-7; D perhaps matches TRBD2 (5 bases). The CDR3 runs to 12 residues. V was clipped by 4 bases and J by 9 bases, with 13 bases between them. CDR3 sequence reads: CASSSLRVGQYF. DNA of the CDR3: TGTGCCAGCAGTTCTTTGAGGGTCGGGCAGTACTTC.

V gene TRBV18 combines with J gene TRBJ2-1; tentative D call: TRBD2 (7 bases). The V end lost 7 bases, the J end lost 7 bases, and 17 bases lay between the germline ends. The CDR3 spans 14 residues. CDR1 and CDR2 from the germline V gene are KGHSH and LQKENI. The CDR3 bases are TGTGCCAGCTACAAGGGGGAGGGCCAAAATGAGCAGTTCTTC. Its protein is CASYKGEGQNEQFF.

The count of this clone is one. The genes are TRBV2 and TRBJ2-1, with TRBD2 identical over 11 bases. V lost 1 base, J lost 4 bases, and 3 bases stayed unmatched. The CDR3 loop spans 16 amino acids. The germline V gene has CDR1 SNHLY and CDR2 FYNNEI. Here the CDR3 DNA reads TGTGCCAGCAGTGAAGGAGGGACTAGCGGTTACAATGAGCAGTTCTTC. Its protein product is CASSEGGTSGYNEQFF.

The sample holds one count of this clone. This chain connects TRBV5-4 to TRBJ2-7, with 7 bases that match TRBD2. In germline, CDR1 is SGHNT, CDR2 YYREEE (reference sequence). V was pared by 0 bases and J by 2 bases, with 8 bases of the junction left unmatched. The CDR3 has 16 residues. Here the CDR3 DNA reads TGTGCCAGCAGCTTGGGTGTGCTAGCGGACACCTACGAGCAGTACTTC. Translating it yields CASSLGVLADTYEQYF.

This rearrangement joins TRBV3-1 (or the pseudogene TRBV3-2) to TRBJ2-3, with 8 positions matching TRBD2. The germline CDR1 and CDR2 sequences are LGHDT and YNNKEL (reference sequence). The CDR3 spans 14 residues. V shed 7 bases and J 2 bases; nucleotides not matched to a gene: 5. CDR3 sequence: CASKRLATTDTQYF. The DNA of the CDR3 is TGTGCCAGCAAACGACTAGCGACCACAGATACGCAGTATTTT.

V gene TRBV27 combines with J gene TRBJ2-7; D is undetermined. V gave up 3 bases and J gave up 0 bases, with 9 bases separating them. The germline V gene has CDR1 MNHEY and CDR2 SMNVEV (reference sequence). The CDR3 length is 14 residues. The chain's CDR3 is CASSLVGSSYEQYF. CDR3 nucleotide sequence: TGTGCCAGCAGTTTGGTCGGAAGCTCCTACGAGCAGTACTTC.

The chain couples TRBV5-1 to TRBJ2-2; TRBD2 aligns across 7 bases. Germline assignment: CDR1 SGHRS and CDR2 YFSETQ. Trimming cost V 2 bases and J 3 bases; bases outside gene matches: 4. This CDR3 region has 15 residues. The CDR3 DNA reads as TGCGCCAGCAGCTTAGCGGGATCCCACACCGGGGAGCTGTTTTTT. It yields the protein CASSLAGSHTGELFF.

The chain employs TRBV2 and TRBJ1-1; D uncertain. The CDR3 is made up of 19 amino acids. V was pared by 0 bases and J by 0 bases, with 20 bases between. Germline CDR1 is SNHLY and CDR2 is FYNNEI. CDR3 bases: TGTGCCAGCAGTGAAGCTTGGCGGGAATTAGTAGGTTTGAACACTGAAGCTTTCTTT. This codes for CASSEAWRELVGLNTEAFF.

This chain links TRBV7-3 with TRBJ2-3; D may be TRBD1 (5 bases). Deletions cut 1 base from V and 2 bases from J, with 10 bases between. The CDR3 has 15 residues. CDR1 is SGHTA, CDR2 FQGTGA, per germline. CDR3: CASSLIVGPTDTQYF. In DNA, the CDR3 is TGTGCCAGCAGCTTAATCGTGGGGCCCACAGATACGCAGTATTTT. Combining the CDR3 with reference TRBV7-3 and TRBJ2-3 gives the whole variable domain GAGVSQTPSNKVTEKGKYVELRCDPISGHTALYWYRQSLGQGPEFLIYFQGTGAADDSGLPNDRFFAVRPEGSVSTLKIQRTERGDSAVYLCASSLIVGPTDTQYFGPGTRLTVL.

This chain uses TRBV27 with TRBJ1-6; D might be TRBD1 (6 bases). V was pared by 6 bases and J by 5 bases, with 11 bases between. The germline V gene encodes CDR1 MNHEY and CDR2 SMNVEV (reference sequence). CDR3 size: 14 residues. The CDR3 region is CASRAQGNNSPLHF. The CDR3 coding sequence is TGTGCCAGCAGAGCACAGGGTAATAATTCACCCCTCCACTTT.

This clone has only one observation. The chain carries TRBV28 and TRBJ2-7; D may match TRBD1 or TRBD2 (5 bases each). The germline V and J ends were trimmed by 2 bases and 2 bases, with 10 bases remaining between them. There are 14 residues in the CDR3. The germline gives CDR1 MDHEN, CDR2 SYDVKM. This CDR3 reads CASSLEGIAYEQYF. The CDR3 DNA reads TGTGCCAGCAGTTTAGAGGGGATCGCCTACGAGCAGTACTTC. The whole variable domain, remainder taken from reference TRBV28 and TRBJ2-7, is DVKVTQSSRYLVKRTGEKVFLECVQDMDHENMFWYRQDPGLGLRLIYFSYDVKMKEKGDIPEGYSVSREKKERFSLILESASTNQTSMYLCASSLEGIAYEQYFGPGTRLTVT.

The V and J genes are TRBV27 and TRBJ1-2; 10 positions agree with TRBD1. This CDR3 has 15 residues. From germline, CDR1 is MNHEY and CDR2 SMNVEV (reference sequence). V trimming: 4 bases; J trimming: 5 bases; junction bases outside the gene matches: 7. CDR3 sequence (DNA): TGTGCCAGCAGTTATTTCCCGGGACAGGGGTATGGCTACACCTTC. It specifies CASSYFPGQGYGYTF.

The V and J genes are TRBV28 and TRBJ2-7, with 14 bases fitting TRBD2. The CDR3 spans 16 residues. After removal of 10 bases from V and 5 bases from J, the junction contained 13 bases not matched to a gene. CDR1 is MDHEN and CDR2 is SYDVKM in the germline V gene. The CDR3 here is CATDRGGGLAGDEQYF. CDR3 nucleotides: TGTGCCACCGATAGGGGAGGGGGACTAGCGGGAGACGAGCAGTACTTC.

The chain carries TRBV5-6 and TRBJ2-7; 7 nucleotides line up with TRBD2. Looked up from germline, CDR1 is SGHDT and CDR2 is YYEEEE. V shed 0 bases, J shed 4 bases, and the junction held 4 bases outside the gene matches. The CDR3 contains 14 residues. CDR3 sequence (DNA): TGTGCCAGCAGCTTGGAGCTAGCGGTATACGAGCAGTACTTC. It yields the protein CASSLELAVYEQYF.

This chain connects TRBV15 to TRBJ1-5, with D possibly matching TRBD1 (5 bases). The V gene's germline CDR1 is LNHNV and CDR2 YYDKDF (reference sequence). The CDR3 length is 15 residues. Trimming took 4 bases from V and 3 from J, leaving 13 bases between them. CDR3 protein: CATSIRGAANQPQHF. CDR3 bases: TGTGCCACCAGCATTCGCGGGGCAGCCAATCAGCCCCAGCATTTT. The variable domain in full, with the rest retrieved from reference TRBV15 and TRBJ1-5, is DAMVIQNPRYQVTQFGKPVTLSCSQTLNHNVMYWYQQKSSQAPKLLFHYYDKDFNNEADTPDNFQSRRPNTSFCFLDIRSPGLGDTAMYLCATSIRGAANQPQHFGDGTRLSIL.

CDR3 DNA sequence: TGTGCCAGCAGCTTAGATGGCCTCTCCGGCCGGCGGGCAAACAGGAATGAGCAGTTCTTC. This sequence encodes CASSLDGLSGRRANRNEQFF. This chain uses TRBV11-2 with TRBJ2-1; D possibly matches TRBD1 or TRBD2 (5 bases each). This CDR3 contains 20 residues. V dropped 0 bases and J dropped 7 bases, with 28 bases sitting between them. Germline V gives CDR1 SGHAT, CDR2 FQNNGV.

This clone was detected once. V and J are TRBV21-1 and TRBJ2-2; the DNA was not compared with TRBD2, the D call given in the table. TRBV21-1 represents a pseudogene. This CDR3 has 17 amino acids. CDR3 sequence reads: CASSKDMGLADDGELFF. The DNA of the CDR3 is TGTGCCAGCAGCAAAGATATGGGGCTAGCGGATGACGGGGAGCTGTTTTTT.

The chain combines TRBV27 with TRBJ2-1; TRBD2 matches at 10 bases. Trimming took 4 bases from V and 4 from J; bases not matched to a gene: 1. The CDR3 contains 14 residues. Germline loops: CDR1 MNHEY, CDR2 SMNVEV (reference sequence). Here the CDR3 DNA reads TGTGCCAGCAGTTGGACTAGCGGTTACAATGAGCAGTTCTTC. Its translation: CASSWTSGYNEQFF.

The V gene is TRBV19, the J gene TRBJ1-1; 8 nucleotides align to TRBD1. Germline assignment: CDR1 LNHDA and CDR2 SQIVND (reference sequence). Unmatched junction bases numbered 11, after V lost 7 bases and J lost 4 bases. The CDR3 has 15 residues. The CDR3 nucleotides read TGTGCCAGTAAGCATCCAGGGGGCTTGAGCACTGAAGCTTTCTTT. It codes for CASKHPGGLSTEAFF.

The chain joins TRBV28 to TRBJ2-3; D is undetermined. The CDR3 length is 15 residues. With 5 bases removed from V and 0 bases from J, the gap between germline ends came to 12 bases. Germline V CDR1 and CDR2: MDHEN, SYDVKM. This CDR3 is CASSQAYPSTDTQYF. As DNA, the CDR3 is TGTGCCAGCAGTCAAGCGTACCCTAGCACAGATACGCAGTATTTT.

This chain joins TRBV19 and TRBJ2-2, with 9 bases identical to TRBD2. V lost 5 bases to trimming and J lost 7 bases; unmatched junction nucleotides: 5. Germline V gene lookup returns CDR1 LNHDA and CDR2 SQIVND (reference sequence). This CDR3 region has 14 residues. CDR3 protein: CASSPAGGYGELFF. In nucleotides, the CDR3 is TGTGCCAGTAGTCCGGCGGGAGGGTACGGGGAGCTGTTTTTT.

This clone was found a few times. This chain joins TRBV7-9 and TRBJ1-2; no clear D. The CDR3 is 15 residues long. Trimming took off 5 bases at V and 5 bases at J, with 18 bases between the two ends. Germline CDR1 reads SEHNR; CDR2 reads FQNEAQ (reference sequence). CDR3 loop: CASSDGVSILYGYTF. CDR3 nucleotides: TGTGCCAGCAGCGACGGGGTGTCGATTCTGTATGGCTACACCTTC. The variable domain in full, with the rest retrieved from reference TRBV7-9 and TRBJ1-2, is DTGVSQNPRHKITKRGQNVTFRCDPISEHNRLYWYRQTLGQGPEFLTYFQNEAQLEKSRLLSDRFSAERPKGSFSTLEIQRTEQGDSAMYLCASSDGVSILYGYTFGSGTRLTVV.

This clone occurred once. The rearrangement uses TRBV12-3 or TRBV12-4 and TRBJ1-2, with D possibly TRBD1 on 5 matching bases. The V end was cut by 5 bases, the J end by 4 bases, with 11 bases between. This CDR3 has 13 amino acids. As DNA, the CDR3 is TGTGCCAGCAGTACTCAGGGTCCCTATGGCTACACCTTC. Amino acids: CASSTQGPYGYTF.

The rearrangement uses TRBV27 and TRBJ2-7; D is ambiguous. The germline gives CDR1 MNHEY, CDR2 SMNVEV (reference sequence). The CDR3 is made up of 15 amino acids. V dropped 0 bases and J dropped 3 bases, with 12 bases sitting between them. The CDR3 region is CASSLSRATDYEQYF. The CDR3 DNA sequence: TGTGCCAGCAGTTTATCGCGCGCAACGGACTACGAGCAGTACTTC.

This sequence joins TRBV9 and TRBJ1-4; 7 bases are shared with TRBD1. V shed 3 bases and J 6 bases; nucleotides not matched to a gene: 2. The germline V gene has CDR1 SGDLS and CDR2 YYNGEE. The CDR3 covers 13 residues. The CDR3 region has the DNA TGTGCCAGCAGCGCCGGGACAGATGAAAAACTGTTTTTT. Translating it yields CASSAGTDEKLFF.

Regarding this clone: At one end the junction does not follow the germline gene, possibly because of a read error. V usage is TRBV5-1 and J usage is TRBJ2-7, with D possibly being TRBD1 (8 bases). The CDR3 extends over 14 amino acids. In germline, CDR1 is SGHRS, CDR2 YFSETQ. As DNA, the CDR3 is TGCGCCAGCAGTTTGGACAGGGAGGGCTACGAGCAGTACTTC. Protein: CASSLDREGYEQYF.

Of note for this clone: This CDR3 is also generated by other DNA sequences in the sample. The rearrangement uses TRBV27 and TRBJ2-2; TRBD2 might be the D (6 bases). Germline loops: CDR1 MNHEY, CDR2 SMNVEV (reference sequence). CDR3 size: 13 residues. The V end was cut by 4 bases, the J end by 4 bases, with 7 bases between. CDR3 in DNA: TGTGCCAGCAGTTGGGGAGGCACCGGGGAGCTGTTTTTT. Protein: CASSWGGTGELFF.

The chain links TRBV10-3 to TRBJ2-3, with D perhaps TRBD1 or TRBD2 (5 bases each). V gave up 4 bases and J gave up 8 bases, with 22 bases separating them. The CDR3 contains 16 residues. Germline CDR1 is ENHRY and CDR2 is SYGVKD. The CDR3 region is CAISGTTSFGPGTQYF. The CDR3 coding sequence is TGTGCCATCAGTGGGACAACTAGTTTCGGGCCTGGTACGCAGTATTTT.

V usage is TRBV6-6 and J usage is TRBJ1-6; D uncertain. Germline assignment: CDR1 MNHNY and CDR2 SVGAGI (reference sequence). The CDR3 totals 12 residues. V lost 8 bases to trimming and J lost 8 bases, with 10 bases between them. The DNA for the CDR3 is TGTGCCAGCCGGGTAACGGATTCACCCCTCCACTTT. Translated, it gives CASRVTDSPLHF.

Regarding this clone: The germline gene is not matched at one end of the junction; a read error may be the cause. As DNA, the CDR3 is TGTGCCAGCACCTTAGGGGAAGATACGCAGTATTTT. As protein: CASTLGEDTQYF. J is TRBJ2-3 and V is TRBV11-1, with D perhaps TRBD1 (5 bases). The CDR3 contains 12 residues. Looked up from germline, CDR1 is SGHAT and CDR2 is FQDESV (reference sequence).